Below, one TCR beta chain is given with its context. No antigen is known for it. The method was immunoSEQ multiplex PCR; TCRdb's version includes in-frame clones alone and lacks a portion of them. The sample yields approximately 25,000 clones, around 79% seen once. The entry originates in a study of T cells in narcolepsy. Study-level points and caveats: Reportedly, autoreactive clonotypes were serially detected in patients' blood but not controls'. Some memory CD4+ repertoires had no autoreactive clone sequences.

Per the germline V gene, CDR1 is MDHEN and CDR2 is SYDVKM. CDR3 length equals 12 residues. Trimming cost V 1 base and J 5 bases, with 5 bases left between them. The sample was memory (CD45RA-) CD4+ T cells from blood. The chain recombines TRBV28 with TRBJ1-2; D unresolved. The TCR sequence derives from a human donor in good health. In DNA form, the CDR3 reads TGTGCCAGCAGTTTATTGTATTATGGCTACACCTTC. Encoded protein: CASSLLYYGYTF.